This TCR beta chain was captured by sequencing in a study of blood T cell repertoires in COVID-19. Per the original data handling: Researchers report that nucleated cell counts were estimated from reference gene primer amplification. Assay: immunoSEQ multiplex PCR; the TCRdb copy retains only in-frame clones and omits some. V and J calls and clone size are as listed in that table; D and trimming were resolved from the DNA. This sample has about 59,000 clones, with 91% found just once. V dropped 1 base and J dropped 4 bases, with 19 bases sitting between them. Looked up from germline, CDR1 is LGHDT and CDR2 is YNNKEL (reference sequence). The CDR3 length is 17 residues.

This chain connects TRBV3-1 (or the pseudogene TRBV3-2) to TRBJ1-2; D ambiguous. The sequence came from a human donor in a cohort sampled during active COVID-19. The sample taken for sequencing was peripheral blood. The CDR3 protein is CASSQVQCEGYGYGYTF. The CDR3 nucleotides read TGTGCCAGCAGCCAAGTGCAATGTGAGGGATATGGCTATGGCTACACCTTC.